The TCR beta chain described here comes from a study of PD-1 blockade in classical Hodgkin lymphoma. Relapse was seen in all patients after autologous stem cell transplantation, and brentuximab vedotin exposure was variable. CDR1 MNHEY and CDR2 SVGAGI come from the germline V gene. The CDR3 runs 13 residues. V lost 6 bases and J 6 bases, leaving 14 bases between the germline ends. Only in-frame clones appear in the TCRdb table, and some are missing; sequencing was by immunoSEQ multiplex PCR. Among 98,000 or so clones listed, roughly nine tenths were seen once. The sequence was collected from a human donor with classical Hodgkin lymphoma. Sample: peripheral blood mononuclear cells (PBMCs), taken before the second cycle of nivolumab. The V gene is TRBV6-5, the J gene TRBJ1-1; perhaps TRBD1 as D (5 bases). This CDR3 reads CASSPRGMAEAFF. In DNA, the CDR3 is TGTGCCAGCAGCCCGCGGGGGATGGCTGAAGCTTTCTTT.